These T cell receptor beta chains were read from a single sample in a study of blood T cell repertoires in COVID-19. The assay was immunoSEQ multiplex PCR, and TCRdb's table has in-frame clones only and misses some. The sample has 77,000 or so clones; around three quarters are singletons. What was sequenced was peripheral blood. The receptors originated from a woman older than 75 with active or convalescent COVID-19. CDR3s include the opening cysteine and the closing phenylalanine or tryptophan.

V gene,CDR3 protein
TRBV7-9,CASSLGTGVTEQFF
TRBV21-1,CASSKEEGNVTGTDTQYF
TRBV2,CASSRTTFETGELFF
TRBV19,CGSSGPYNEQFF
TRBV7-3,CASSSRHSTDTQYF
TRBV4-3,CASSPLGGGGTNEKLFF
TRBV9,CASSVDSPAAEAFF
TRBV5-6,CASSLDRQEKNYGYTF
TRBV19,CASTRYAGINEQFF
TRBV7-2,CASSKLGGQQETQYF
TRBV7-8,CASSAINQPQHF
TRBV25-1,CASSEWGGSNEQFF
TRBV30,CAWSLGRGEKLFF
TRBV20-1,CSASLSLGNTIYF
TRBV6-2/TRBV6-3,CASSFRGRQGYGYTF
TRBV29-1,CSVEEAGGTDTQYF
TRBV4-3,CASSQGLAGGPLDTQYF
TRBV15,CATSSNRDGGTDTQYF
TRBV19,CASSPGTSAWAFF
TRBV12-2,CASRLADRMNTEAFF
TRBV27,CASSLRDRGYGYTF
TRBV14,CASSLRTGDNYGYTF
TRBV7-2,CASSLKPTSGGYEQFF
TRBV5-1,CASSTYLGLAGEGAYNEQFF
TRBV7-2,CASSLKGDPSYEQYF
TRBV13,CASSPTGTGVYEQYF
TRBV29-1,CSVERDSSYEQYF
TRBV9,CASRGTGRQDTQYF
TRBV19,CASSMGSGGTYEQYF
TRBV19,CASSTDLDRKKKYNEQFF
TRBV6-5,CASTKGQENTGELFF
TRBV11-3,CASSLLGASTDTQYF
TRBV30,CAWSVGGHNEQFF
TRBV5-1,CASSLAQNQETQYF
TRBV6-4,CASSVAGGLVNEQFF